This is a list of T cell receptor beta chains from one sample in a study of blood T cells in healthy people across ages. TCRdb re-derived calls from the 5' RACE reads in MiXCR, one entry per CDR3 protein. The table has some 900,000 distinct CDR3 sequences, 29% seen once; the top ten hold approximately 15%. The material sequenced was blood. The receptors derive from a woman aged 80 or older in good health. The CDR3 runs from the conserved cysteine through the conserved F or W. Each record gives: V gene, D gene, clone size, J gene, CDR3 DNA, CDR3 protein. A D gene is named only where the DNA matches it firmly. For some rows the clone size is stated as once, few or many, or as a class when expanded; others skip it.

>TRBV7-2|-|many|TRBJ2-7
TGTGCCAGCAGCTTAGTCCCGAAGGACAAGTACGAGCAGTACTTC
CASSLVPKDKYEQYF
>TRBV20-1|-|-|TRBJ2-3
TGCAGTGCCCGAGGACCCCCGGGTACGCAGTATTTT
CSARGPPGTQYF
>TRBV9|-|-|TRBJ2-3
TGTGCCAGCAGTGTTGGAGACACTAGCACAGATACGCAGTATTTT
CASSVGDTSTDTQYF
>TRBV20-1|TRBD1|many|TRBJ1-5
TGCAGTGCTAGGAAACAGGGGGCAAAACAGCCCCAGCATTTT
CSARKQGAKQPQHF
>TRBV5-1|TRBD2|many|TRBJ2-5
TGCGCCAGCAGCTTGGCACTAGCGCTCCAAGAGACCCAGTACTTC
CASSLALALQETQYF
>TRBV10-3|-|many|TRBJ2-5
TGTGCCATCAGTGAGCAGGGAGGAGAGACCCAGTACTTC
CAISEQGGETQYF
>TRBV3-1|TRBD2|many|TRBJ2-7
TGTGCCAGCAGCCAGATAGCGGGGGCTTTGGAGCAGTACTTC
CASSQIAGALEQYF
>TRBV18|-|-|TRBJ2-3
TGTGCCAGCACGGGACAACACACAGATACGCAGTATTTT
CASTGQHTDTQYF
>TRBV20-1|TRBD2|-|TRBJ2-5
TGCAGTGCTAGACCAGCCGGGACTAGACGGGAGACCCAGTACTTC
CSARPAGTRRETQYF
>TRBV20-1|-|few|TRBJ2-1
TGCAGTGCTAGACCGTCGGCCGGCTCCTACAATGAGCAGTTCTTC
CSARPSAGSYNEQFF
>TRBV21-1|-|many|TRBJ2-5
TGTGCCAGCAGCAAAGAGGGACAGGGAGGAGAGACCCAGTACTTC
CASSKEGQGGETQYF
>TRBV20-1|-|few|TRBJ2-5
TGCAGTGCTGGACTAGTGGGGGGACAAAGCGTCCAAGAGACCCAGTACTTC
CSAGLVGGQSVQETQYF
>TRBV12-3/TRBV12-4|TRBD2|many|TRBJ2-5
TGTGCCAGCAGTTCGACCATAAGACTAGCGGGGGGGTCAGAGACCCAGTACTTC
CASSSTIRLAGGSETQYF
>TRBV5-1|-|-|TRBJ1-2
TGCGCCAGCAGCTCCTCCGGGATTAACTATGGCTACACCTTC
CASSSSGINYGYTF
>TRBV29-1|-|many|TRBJ2-7
TGCAGCGTTGGGCAGTACTACGAGCAGTACTTC
CSVGQYYEQYF
>TRBV18|-|few|TRBJ1-2
TGTGCCAGCTCACCAAACGGAGGCAATGGCTACACCTTC
CASSPNGGNGYTF
>TRBV2|TRBD1|many|TRBJ2-7
TGTGCCAGCAGTTGGGACAGGAGACACGAGCAGTACTTC
CASSWDRRHEQYF
>TRBV6-6|-|-|TRBJ1-1
TGTGCCAGCAGTTCTTGGAGACGGAACACTGAAGCTTTCTTT
CASSSWRRNTEAFF
>TRBV14|-|once|TRBJ1-3
TGTGCCAGCAGCCAGGACATTTCTGGAAACACCATATATTTT
CASSQDISGNTIYF
>TRBV20-1|-|many|TRBJ1-5
TGCAGTGCTACCGGTAGCAATCAGCCCCAGCATTTT
CSATGSNQPQHF
>TRBV7-2|-|many|TRBJ2-5
TGTGCCAGCAGAAGTCGTGGGGAGACCCAGTACTTC
CASRSRGETQYF
>TRBV7-2|TRBD1|many|TRBJ1-4
TGTGCCAGCAGCTTAACTCCGACAGGGGGAAGTGAAAAACTGTTTTTT
CASSLTPTGGSEKLFF
>TRBV14|-|-|TRBJ1-4
TGTGCCAGCAGCCATGACAGGTGGTCTAATGAAAAACTGTTTTTT
CASSHDRWSNEKLFF
>TRBV6-1|-|many|TRBJ2-6
TGTGCCAGCAGTGAAATGTATGTGAGCTCTGGGGCCAACGTCCTGACTTTC
CASSEMYVSSGANVLTF
>TRBV29-1|TRBD2|many|TRBJ2-3
TGCAGCGTTGAGGGACTAGCGACGACAGATACGCAGTATTTT
CSVEGLATTDTQYF
>TRBV5-1|-|-|TRBJ1-1
TGCGCCAGCAGCAAACTACAGGGGAACACTGAAGCTTTCTTT
CASSKLQGNTEAFF
>TRBV4-1|TRBD2|once|TRBJ2-7
TGCGCCAGCAGCCAACTAGGAACCGGGACTAGCGGGAGAGGGAACGAGCAGTACTTC
CASSQLGTGTSGRGNEQYF
>TRBV6-2/TRBV6-3|-|many|TRBJ2-1
TGTGCCAGCAGTTACGAGGTAGCTGGGAATGAGCAGTTCTTC
CASSYEVAGNEQFF
>TRBV7-2|TRBD1|many|TRBJ2-5
TGTGCCAGCAGCACAGGGGGCGCACAAGAGACCCAGTACTTC
CASSTGGAQETQYF
>TRBV7-9|-|-|TRBJ2-2
TGTGCCAGCAGCTTACAACAGAACACCGGGGAGCTGTTTTTT
CASSLQQNTGELFF
>TRBV11-2|-|-|TRBJ2-7
TGTGCCAGCAGCTTAGATCGTTGGACTGCACACTACGAGCAGTACTTC
CASSLDRWTAHYEQYF
>TRBV11-2|TRBD2|few|TRBJ2-5
TGTGCCAGCAGCTTACTAGTTCGGGAGGGTGAGCAGTACTTC
CASSLLVREGEQYF
>TRBV6-1|-|-|TRBJ2-6
TGTGCCAGCAGTCTTCATTTCTCTGGGGCCAACGTCCTGACTTTC
CASSLHFSGANVLTF
>TRBV20-1|-|many|TRBJ2-7
TGCAGTGCTAGTCACCCAGGGAATAGCCACGAGCAGTACTTC
CSASHPGNSHEQYF
>TRBV11-2|-|-|TRBJ1-1
TGTGCCAGCAGCTTAGTAGGACACAACACTGAAGCTTTCTTT
CASSLVGHNTEAFF
>TRBV5-1|-|few|TRBJ1-2
TGCGCCAGCAGCTTGGTAGGGGCTCCGATTAACTATGGCTACACCTTC
CASSLVGAPINYGYTF
>TRBV12-3/TRBV12-4|-|few|TRBJ2-2
TGTGCCAGCAGTTTAGCAGGGTTAACGACCGGGGAGCTGTTTTTT
CASSLAGLTTGELFF
>TRBV5-5|-|many|TRBJ2-6
TGTGCCAGCAGCTTGGGTAGTGGCGCGAGGGGGGCCAACGTCCTGACTTTC
CASSLGSGARGANVLTF
>TRBV15|-|few|TRBJ2-3
TGTGCCACCAGCAGAGGATTTCGGAGGACAGATACGCAGTATTTT
CATSRGFRRTDTQYF
>TRBV12-3/TRBV12-4|-|-|TRBJ1-5
TGTGCCAGCAGCGAGTCCGTTGGGAATCAGCCCCAGCATTTT
CASSESVGNQPQHF
>TRBV25-1|-|-|TRBJ2-2
TGTGCCAGCAGTCCAGGGGCGCCCGGGGAGCTGTTTTTT
CASSPGAPGELFF
>TRBV7-9|-|-|TRBJ2-5
TGTGCCAGCAGCGCGATGGGACGGCACCAAGAGACCCAGTACTTC
CASSAMGRHQETQYF
>TRBV20-1|TRBD1|many|TRBJ2-5
TGCAGTGCTAGGGCGGACAGGGACCAAGAGACCCAGTACTTC
CSARADRDQETQYF
>TRBV7-9|TRBD1|many|TRBJ2-7
TGTGCCAGCAGCCTAGGGACAGGGAGGGCCTACGAGCAGTACTTC
CASSLGTGRAYEQYF
>TRBV30|-|once|TRBJ1-2
TGTGCCTGGAGTGTACTTAACCATGGCTACACCTTC
CAWSVLNHGYTF
>TRBV6-2/TRBV6-3|TRBD1|-|TRBJ1-6
TGTGCCAGCACTCTAAGGGACAGAACTTATTCACCCCTCCACTTT
CASTLRDRTYSPLHF
>TRBV18|TRBD1|-|TRBJ1-2
TGTGCCAGCTCACAGGGGACAGGGGGTGCTGGCTACACCTTC
CASSQGTGGAGYTF
>TRBV5-1|-|-|TRBJ2-3
TGCGCCAGCAGCTCTAACGGGTACACAGATACGCAGTATTTT
CASSSNGYTDTQYF
>TRBV18|TRBD1|-|TRBJ1-6
TGTGCCAGCTCTCAGGGGGCCGACGGTTCACCCCTCCACTTT
CASSQGADGSPLHF